One T cell receptor (beta chain) is described in this entry. What this receptor recognizes is not known. Base qualities are missing; no much larger clone stands one base away. Reading from cysteine to phenylalanine, the CDR3 counts 15 amino acids. Only the CDR3 part of the read is kept: 45 bases, read in frame from the first base. CDR1 and CDR2, per the germline V gene, are MGHRA and YSYEKL. The V end loses 4 bases and the J end loses 6 bases, and a stretch of 16 bases separates them. Interpreted using the paper, the time point label stands for: persistent/refractory GD, antithyroid drugs over 5 years with positive TRAb. For both TCR sequencing and RNA sequencing, RNA was extracted from PBMCs in TRIzol. The diagnosis of Graves' disease followed American Thyroid Association guidelines. Recruitment of patients was carried out at an endocrinology department in Xi'an, China. From each patient, approximately 9.9 milliliters of peripheral blood was collected into an EDTA anticoagulant tube. Ficoll Paque Plus density gradient separation was used to isolate PBMCs, and no further T cell sorting was done. An Agilent 2100 Bioanalyzer and agarose gel were used to check RNA quality, and a NanoDrop 2000 was used to measure RNA concentration.

The sample originates from a study of regulatory T cells in long-lasting Graves disease (TCRdb year 2021). For the wider study: Persistent Graves' disease was defined as antithyroid drug treatment for over 5 years with persistently positive TSH receptor autoantibodies. The study was conducted in China and was registered as a clinical trial. Persistent Graves' disease patients in the clinical cohort had taken antithyroid drugs for approximately ten years on average. Persistent Graves' disease patients were compared with newly diagnosed Graves' disease patients by peripheral blood TCR sequencing and RNA sequencing. TCR sequencing covered roughly 13 persistent and around 20 newly diagnosed Graves' disease patients, some 35 samples in total.

Broad study findings and their caveats: Only peripheral blood was studied, because thyroid tissue, the primary lesion, was inaccessible. Persistent patients shared more public clonotypes among themselves (around 2,800) than newly diagnosed patients did (more than 950). The small sample size was acknowledged by the authors as a limitation that may reduce accuracy. Sequencing and analysis were restricted to the TCR beta chain. Compared with newly diagnosed patients, persistent Graves' disease patients had lower TCR Shannon entropy and fewer highly expanded clones, which suggests clonal expansion. Persistent disease showed preferential use of TRBV28, TRBJ1-2 and TRBJ2-5, whereas newly diagnosed disease favored TRBV20-1 and TRBJ2-1.

Library preparation used multiplex PCR. The run used an Illumina HiSeq 4000. TCR beta libraries were built with iRepertoire HTBI primers and Arm-PCR amplification of CDR3 regions. Gel purification was performed on PCR products prior to sequencing. Per the authors' processing: Across samples, about 63 TRBV and around 15 TRBJ segments were identified and used for gene usage analysis of CDR3 amino acid clonotypes. COPE and FqMerger were used to merge the filtered high-quality paired reads into contigs. BLAST was used to align contigs to the IMGT TRBV, TRBD and TRBJ reference genes, and CDR3 was defined following IMGT. Highly expanded clones were defined as clonotypes with a frequency above 0.1%. Repertoire diversity was measured by Shannon entropy, and V-J evenness by the Gini coefficient. Public clonotypes were defined as clonotypes shared by more than one individual. TCRdb handled the public reads itself, with Q25 trimming in fastp and clone calling in MiXCR, and kept productive beta chains. All rows with the same CDR3 protein become a single entry with the most common DNA and genes. It is TCRdb's table, rather than the study itself, that gives the V and J calls and clone size. The sample has 650,000 to 700,000 distinct CDR3 sequences on record, 30% of them singletons. The ten most abundant clones make up under 50% of the sample.

Sequencing used peripheral blood mononuclear cells (PBMCs), obtained when the disease was refractory, from a patient treated with antithyroid drugs. The chain is encoded by TRBV4-1 joined to TRBJ1-5; TRBD1 is possibly the D segment (5 matching bases). This receptor was identified in a female donor with Graves disease. CDR3 region: CASSPVPGQGQPQHF. The DNA sequence follows: TGCGCCAGCAGCCCGGTACCGGGGCAGGGTCAGCCCCAGCATTTT.